Following are 9 T cell receptor beta chains from one sample sequenced in a study of T-cell memory formation after mild COVID-19. TCRdb re-called the 5' RACE reads through MiXCR, storing one row per CDR3 protein. The repertoire has 100,000 to 150,000 distinct CDR3 sequences, roughly 6% of them found once; the top ten carry 2% to 2.5%. What was sequenced was PBMCs or a T cell subset sorted from them (not recorded which). The source is an adult woman who had mild COVID-19 (a few samples of this study predate the infection). Cell type and time point are not known.

The rearrangement links TRBV6-5 to TRBJ1-2, with 7 bases that match TRBD1. The CDR3 covers 13 residues. In germline, CDR1 is MNHEY, CDR2 SVGAGI. The V and J ends lost 6 bases and 4 bases, in that order; junction bases with no gene match: 5. The CDR3, as DNA: TGTGCCAGCAGAAACGACAGGGCCTATGGCTACACCTTC. Its translation is CASRNDRAYGYTF.

In this sample, this clonotype turned up many times. This chain uses TRBV12-3 or TRBV12-4 with TRBJ1-5; D not resolved. The CDR3 runs 13 residues. Between the trimmed V and J ends, which lost 3 bases and 4 bases, there was a span of 7 bases. CDR3 nucleotide sequence: TGTGCCAGCAGTTTCACCTCAAATCAGCCCCAGCATTTT. Translated, it gives CASSFTSNQPQHF.

This clonotype was detected ten times or more. The chain has TRBV5-1 and TRBJ2-7, with 8 bases fitting TRBD2. The CDR3 length is 14 residues. Germline V CDR1 and CDR2: SGHRS, YFSETQ. V shed 7 bases, J shed 0 bases, and the junction held 6 bases outside the gene matches. CDR3: CASRGGRSSYEQYF. DNA for the CDR3: TGCGCCAGCCGGGGGGGTCGGAGCTCCTACGAGCAGTACTTC.

The chain has TRBV3-1 and TRBJ2-2; no clear D gene. V shed 1 base and J shed 4 bases, with 7 bases lying between them. In germline, CDR1 is LGHDT, CDR2 YNNKEL (reference sequence). The CDR3 has 14 amino acids. The CDR3: CASSQGRSTGELFF. The CDR3 nucleotides are TGTGCCAGCAGCCAAGGAAGATCCACCGGGGAGCTGTTTTTT. Looking up the rest from reference TRBV3-1 and TRBJ2-2 gives the full variable domain: DTAVSQTPKYLVTQMGNDKSIKCEQNLGHDTMYWYKQDSKKFLKIMFSYNNKELIINETVPNRFSPKSPDKAHLNLHINSLELGDSAVYFCASSQGRSTGELFFGEGSRLTVL.

The gene calls are TRBV10-3 and TRBJ1-3; D uncertain. The CDR3 has 14 amino acids. Germline V gene data show CDR1 as ENHRY and CDR2 as SYGVKD. The V and J ends lost 2 bases and 0 bases respectively, with 5 bases between them. The CDR3 here is CAISETVSGNTIYF. CDR3 sequence (DNA): TGTGCCATCAGTGAGACGGTCTCTGGAAACACCATATATTTT.

CDR3 region: CATSDPHGLAGGPEYTQYF. The CDR3 DNA reads TGTGCCACCAGTGATCCCCACGGACTAGCGGGAGGGCCGGAATATACGCAGTATTTT. The chain joins TRBV24-1 to TRBJ2-3, with 15 positions matching TRBD2. Germline CDR1 and CDR2: KGHDR and SFDVKD. The junction had 13 bases not matched to a gene; V was cut back by 3 bases and J by 7 bases. This CDR3 comprises 19 residues.

In its sample, this clonotype was seen many times. The chain couples TRBV12-3 or TRBV12-4 to TRBJ2-3; D tentatively fits TRBD1 or TRBD2 (5 bases each). The length of the CDR3 is 15 residues. The V end lost 5 bases, the J end lost 0 bases, and 12 bases lay between the germline ends. CDR3 nucleotide sequence: TGTGCCAGCAGTGACCGGGACCTAAGCACAGATACGCAGTATTTT. This sequence encodes CASSDRDLSTDTQYF.

This clonotype was observed at least ten times. The V and J genes are TRBV20-1 and TRBJ1-2, with 8 nucleotides matching TRBD1. Trimming cost V 2 bases and J 5 bases; bases outside gene matches: 7. The V gene's germline CDR1 is DFQATT and CDR2 SNEGSKA (reference sequence). This CDR3 region has 14 residues. The CDR3 spells CSARRQGIRYGYTF. The CDR3 DNA sequence: TGCAGTGCTAGACGACAGGGGATTCGATATGGCTACACCTTC.

This clonotype was seen more than once but under ten times. The chain combines TRBV20-1 with TRBJ2-3; 8 nucleotides align to TRBD2. The CDR3 sequence is 14 residues long. Germline V CDR1 and CDR2: DFQATT, SNEGSKA (reference sequence). J was trimmed by 3 bases and V by 6 bases; bases with no gene match: 8. Here the CDR3 reads CSANGGAGTDTQYF. In DNA, the CDR3 is TGCAGTGCAAACGGGGGGGCCGGGACAGATACGCAGTATTTT.